The entry that follows covers one T cell receptor beta chain sequence. What it recognizes is unknown. The libraries of TRB cDNA were prepared using 5' RACE with UMI labels. TCRdb reprocessed the 5' RACE reads and reports one entry per CDR3 protein, with no DNA. The table lists some 140,000 distinct CDR3 sequences. The CDR3 consists of 16 residues. Germline CDR1 is SGHVS and CDR2 is FNYEAQ. This sample stems from a study of CXCR3-negative and CXCR3-positive naive CD8 T cells. General study findings and limits: Researchers reported similar TRBV-TRBJ usage in naive CXCR3-negative and CXCR3-positive cells, though memory differed. Relative to CXCR3-negative naive cells, CXCR3-positive naive cells had more hydrophobic TRB CDR3s.

This sequence joins TRBV7-6 and TRBJ2-3; the D call of TRBD2 rests on TCRdb alone, since no DNA is present to check it. The specimen was naive CXCR3+ CD8+ T cells from blood. Subset: CD45RO-CCR7+CD27+CD95- naive CD8+ T cells expressing CXCR3 (TNR3+). The sequence was obtained from a human donor in good health. Some clones in this sample may be carry-over from other donors' samples. The chain's CDR3 is CASSHPSGRGADTQYF. Filled out from reference TRBV7-6 and TRBJ2-3, the complete variable domain reads GAGVSQSPRYKVTKRGQDVALRCDPISGHVSLYWYRQALGQGPEFLTYFNYEAQQDKSGLPNDRFSAERPEGSISTLTIQRTEQRDSAMYRCASSHPSGRGADTQYFGPGTRLTVL.